This T cell receptor beta chain was profiled in a study of beta chain features in type 1 diabetes. Germline V gene sequence: CDR1 GTSNPN, CDR2 SVGIG (reference sequence). Germline trimming cut 2 bases from V and 2 bases from J; bases unmatched to any gene: 5. The CDR3 totals 15 residues. This clone came up a few times. Its antigen remains unknown. Whole-study findings and limits: Significant though moderate, a shortening of TCRB CDR3s appeared in all four CD4+ subsets of Type 1 diabetes patients. More deletions and fewer insertions at VDJ junctions were seen in type 1 diabetes patients.

Investigators reverse transcribed all isolated RNA, so they sequenced expressed TCRB transcripts. This table comes from immunoSEQ multiplex PCR, and its TCRdb copy is limited to in-frame clones, with some not included. The table has a few hundred thousand clones, roughly 17% seen once. Sorted CD4+ subsets: naive, central memory, regulatory, stem cell-like memory (CD45RO/CCR7/CD25/CD127/CD95/CD27 panel). Sequencing was performed on naive CD4+ T cells from blood. The chain couples TRBV30 to TRBJ2-7; the match to TRBD2 covers 11 bases. This receptor was taken from a man aged 25-40 years with type 1 diabetes. CDR3 in DNA: TGTGCCTGGAGTAACCGACTAGCGGGAACCTACGAGCAGTACTTC. Residues: CAWSNRLAGTYEQYF.